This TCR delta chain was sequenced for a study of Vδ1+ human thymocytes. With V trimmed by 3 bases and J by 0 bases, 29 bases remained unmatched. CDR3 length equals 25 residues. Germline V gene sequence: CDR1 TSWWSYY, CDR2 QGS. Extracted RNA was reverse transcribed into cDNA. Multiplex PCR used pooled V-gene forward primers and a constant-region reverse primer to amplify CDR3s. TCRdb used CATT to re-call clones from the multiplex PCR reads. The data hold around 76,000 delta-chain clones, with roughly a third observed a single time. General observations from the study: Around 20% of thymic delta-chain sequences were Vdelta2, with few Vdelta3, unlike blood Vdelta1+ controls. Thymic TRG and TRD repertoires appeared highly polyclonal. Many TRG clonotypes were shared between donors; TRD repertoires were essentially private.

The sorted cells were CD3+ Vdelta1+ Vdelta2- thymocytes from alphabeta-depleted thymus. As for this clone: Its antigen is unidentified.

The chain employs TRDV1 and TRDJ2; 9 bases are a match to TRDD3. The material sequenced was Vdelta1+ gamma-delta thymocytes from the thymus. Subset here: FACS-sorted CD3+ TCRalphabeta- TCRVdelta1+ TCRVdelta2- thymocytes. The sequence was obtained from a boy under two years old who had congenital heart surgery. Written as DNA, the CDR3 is TGTGCTCTTGGGGAGGTAACACATCTTCACCCTAACTGGGGATACGTTTTGGCTTTGACAGCACAACTCTTCTTT. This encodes CALGEVTHLHPNWGYVLALTAQLFF.